Described below is a single T cell receptor beta chain sequence and its context. As yet, its antigen is unknown. Clones were read by immunoSEQ multiplex PCR, and TCRdb kept only the in-frame ones, dropping some. The sample consists of about 130,000 clones, around 90% of them appearing once. These data come from a study of T cell responses to AZD1222 COVID-19 vaccine. Findings and limits, study-wide: Baseline seropositives among AZD1222 recipients totaled only six. Increased Spike-specific TCR breadth and depth were observed after two AZD1222 doses.

V lost 3 bases, J lost 8 bases, and 8 bases lay in between. Germline V lookup: CDR1 SGDLS, CDR2 YYNGEE. The CDR3 sequence is 12 residues long. The sequence was obtained from an adult in good health. The sequencing here drew on peripheral blood, taken on day 0 of AZD1222 vaccination. The rearrangement links TRBV9 to TRBJ1-4; unclear D gene. CDR3 nucleotides: TGTGCCAGCAGCGACGGGGTGGAAAAACTGTTTTTT. Protein sequence: CASSDGVEKLFF.